This T cell receptor (beta chain) was recorded in a study of cytomegalovirus exposure and HLA in healthy donors. This clone was seen only a few times. With 60 Vbeta and 13 Jbeta primers, the PCR was carried out. TCRdb's table, derived via immunoSEQ multiplex PCR, lists solely in-frame clones and lacks some. The data hold about 170,000 clones, with roughly 80% observed a single time. Per the germline V gene, CDR1 is GTSNPN and CDR2 is SVGIG (reference sequence). V lost 0 bases and J lost 2; bases outside the gene matches: 15. This CDR3 is 21 amino acids long. This chain uses TRBV30 with TRBJ2-2; 13 positions match TRBD2. This receptor was obtained from a male donor in good health and CMV-seronegative. Sequencing was performed on PBMCs. CDR3 DNA: TGTGCCTGGAGTGTACGGGGGACAGGGACTAGCGGGGTCTTTAACACCGGGGAGCTGTTTTTT. This encodes CAWSVRGTGTSGVFNTGELFF.